The clone carrying this T cell receptor (beta chain) has ten or more counts. Its antigen is currently unknown. The CDR3 is made up of 15 amino acids. Germline CDR1 SGHRS, CDR2 YFSETQ. Trimming removed 0 bases at V and 3 bases at J, with 12 bases between. These data come from a study of early T cells in non-severe SARS-CoV-2 infection. Overall study: Sequencing was performed on bulk RNA from unsorted whole blood, leaving chains unpaired. Findings and limits, study-wide: Using VDJdb, the matching emphasized anti-spike CD8 responses while missing private and CD4 specificities.

Unique molecular identifiers tagged individual cDNA molecules. TCRdb processed the 5' RACE reads anew with MiXCR; each CDR3 protein has one entry. The table has about 60,000 distinct CDR3 sequences, approximately 9% seen once. The clonotype was recovered from an adult who was a healthcare worker with PCR-confirmed SARS-CoV-2 infection or an uninfected control (not recorded which). The material sequenced was whole blood. V and J are TRBV5-1 and TRBJ1-1; D might be TRBD1 (6 bases). The CDR3 DNA sequence: TGCGCCAGCAGCTTGGGCCCAGGGGCGGACACTGAAGCTTTCTTT. The encoded protein is CASSLGPGADTEAFF.